This TCR beta chain was identified during a study of cytomegalovirus exposure and HLA in healthy donors. Study summary: Around 200 million T cells yielded roughly 100 million unique TCR beta sequences, as an earlier analysis found. Study-wide points: The number of N-insertions in an Asian-associated ancestry cluster was reportedly below the roughly 620-donor mean in a later analysis.

Germline V gene data show CDR1 as MDHEN and CDR2 as SYDVKM. Trimming stripped 6 bases from V and 8 bases from J, with 16 bases between. CDR3 length equals 13 residues. Healthy bone marrow donors supplied every sample. PCR amplification relied on 60 Vbeta primers (plus 13 Jbeta primers). The table came from immunoSEQ multiplex PCR; TCRdb's copy has only in-frame clones and leaves some out. The table lists roughly 120,000 clones, roughly 78% of them singletons. With regard to this clone: Its antigen remains unknown.

The gene calls are TRBV28 and TRBJ1-2; D is ambiguous. The source material was PBMCs. The TCR originated in a male donor in good health and CMV-seronegative. CDR3 region: CASRVGVLGGYTF. The DNA for the CDR3 is TGTGCCAGCAGAGTCGGTGTGTTGGGCGGCTACACCTTC.